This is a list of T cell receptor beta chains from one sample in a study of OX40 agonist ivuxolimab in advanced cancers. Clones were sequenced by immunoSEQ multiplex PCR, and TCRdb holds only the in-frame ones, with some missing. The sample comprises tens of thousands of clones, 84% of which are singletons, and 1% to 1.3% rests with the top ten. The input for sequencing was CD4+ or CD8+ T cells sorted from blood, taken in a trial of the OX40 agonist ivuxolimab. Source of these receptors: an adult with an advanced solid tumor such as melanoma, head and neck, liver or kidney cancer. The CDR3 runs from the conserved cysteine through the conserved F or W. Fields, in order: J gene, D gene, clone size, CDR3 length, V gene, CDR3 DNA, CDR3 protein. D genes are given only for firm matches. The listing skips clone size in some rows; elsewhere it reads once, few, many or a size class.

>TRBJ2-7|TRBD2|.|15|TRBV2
TGTGCCAGCAGACTTCAACTAGCGGGGGGCATGGAGCAGTACTTC
CASRLQLAGGMEQYF
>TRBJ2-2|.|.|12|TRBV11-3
TGTGCCAGCAGCTTACCGACCGGGGAGCTGTTTTTT
CASSLPTGELFF
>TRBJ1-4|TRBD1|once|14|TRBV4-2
TGTGCCAGCAGCTTGGGAGGGGGCAATGAAAAACTGTTTTTT
CASSLGGGNEKLFF
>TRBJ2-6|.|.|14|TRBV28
TGTGCCAGCAGAGCAGGGCCGGGGGCCAACGTCCTGACTTTC
CASRAGPGANVLTF
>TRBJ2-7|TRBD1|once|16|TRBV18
TGTGCCAGCTCACCAGGACCCGGGACAGGGGGTGGGGAGCAGTACTTC
CASSPGPGTGGGEQYF
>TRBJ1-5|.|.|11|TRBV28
TGTGCCAGCAGTTACGATCAGCCCCAGCATTTT
CASSYDQPQHF
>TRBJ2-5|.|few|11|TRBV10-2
TGCGCCAGCAGTGAGTTTGAGACCCAGTACTTC
CASSEFETQYF
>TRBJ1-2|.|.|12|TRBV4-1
TGCGCCAGCAGCCAAGATGACTATGGCTACACCTTC
CASSQDDYGYTF
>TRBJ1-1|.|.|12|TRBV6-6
TGTGCCAGCCGCCCCACATTCACTGAAGCTTTCTTT
CASRPTFTEAFF
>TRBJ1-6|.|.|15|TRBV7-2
TGTGCCAGCAGCACAGGGAGCTCCTATAATTCACCCCTCCACTTT
CASSTGSSYNSPLHF
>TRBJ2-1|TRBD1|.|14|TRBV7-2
TGTGCCAGCAGGGAGGGACAGGGGGTTGGTGAGCAGTTCTTC
CASREGQGVGEQFF
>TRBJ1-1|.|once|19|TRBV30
TGTGCCTGGAGTATGGGGTTTTCGGGCTTTCAGCTAAAAGCATCTGAAGCTTTCTTT
CAWSMGFSGFQLKASEAFF
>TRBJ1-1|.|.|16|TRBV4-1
TGCGCCAGCAGCCAAGAGTCCGGGGGCCTGAACACTGAAGCTTTCTTT
CASSQESGGLNTEAFF
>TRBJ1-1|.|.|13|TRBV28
TGTGCCAGCAGGCACTCGGGACGGCATGAAGCTTTCTTT
CASRHSGRHEAFF
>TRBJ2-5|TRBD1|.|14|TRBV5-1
TGCGCCAGCAGCTTACAGGGGGCTTGGGAGACCCAGTACTTC
CASSLQGAWETQYF
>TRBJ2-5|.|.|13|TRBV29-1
TGCAGCGTTGTAGTTAGTGTTCAAGAGACCCAGTACTTC
CSVVVSVQETQYF
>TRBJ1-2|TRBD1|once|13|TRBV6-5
TGTGCCAGCAGTTACACGACAGGGACCGGCTACACCTTC
CASSYTTGTGYTF
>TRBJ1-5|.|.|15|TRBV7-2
TGTGCCAGCAGCTTAGTTGCAGGGGGCAATCAGCCCCAGCATTTT
CASSLVAGGNQPQHF
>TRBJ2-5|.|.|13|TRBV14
TGTGCCAGCAGCCAATCTAGATTGGAGACCCAGTACTTC
CASSQSRLETQYF
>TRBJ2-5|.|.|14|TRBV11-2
TGTGCCAGCAGCTTAGGGGCCCCAGCCGAGACCCAGTACTTC
CASSLGAPAETQYF
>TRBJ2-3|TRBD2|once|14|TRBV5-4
TGTGCCAGCAGCTCGACTAGCGAAATAGATACGCAGTATTTT
CASSSTSEIDTQYF
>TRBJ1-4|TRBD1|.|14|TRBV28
TGTGCCAGCAGTGGAGACAGGGTAGGGGAAAAACTGTTTTTT
CASSGDRVGEKLFF
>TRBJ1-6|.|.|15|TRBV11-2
TGTGCCAGCAGCTCGCGAGAGGGGTATAATTCACCCCTCCACTTT
CASSSREGYNSPLHF
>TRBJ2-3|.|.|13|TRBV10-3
TGTGCCACCAGCGGACAGCTCACAGATACGCAGTATTTT
CATSGQLTDTQYF
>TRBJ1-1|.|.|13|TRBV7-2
TGTGCCAGCAGCCCTTACATGAACACTGAAGCTTTCTTT
CASSPYMNTEAFF
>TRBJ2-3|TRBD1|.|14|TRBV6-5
TGTGCCAGCAGTCCCCCCCAGGGGGCAGATACGCAGTATTTT
CASSPPQGADTQYF
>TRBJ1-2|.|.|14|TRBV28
TGTGCCAGCACTGAGGGTTCCGCTAACTATGGCTACACCTTC
CASTEGSANYGYTF
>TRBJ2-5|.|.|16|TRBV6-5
TGTGCCAGCAGTTACTCATCTGACTGGGGCTACGAGACCCAGTACTTC
CASSYSSDWGYETQYF
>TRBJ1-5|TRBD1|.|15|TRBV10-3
TGTGCCATCAGTCCTACAGGGGGTGGCAATCAGCCCCAGCATTTT
CAISPTGGGNQPQHF
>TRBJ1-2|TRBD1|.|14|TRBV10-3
TGTGCCATCAGTGAGCGGGACAGCAGCTATGGCTACACCTTC
CAISERDSSYGYTF
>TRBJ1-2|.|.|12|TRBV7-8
TGTGCCAGCAGCGCAGCGAACTATGGCTACACCTTC
CASSAANYGYTF
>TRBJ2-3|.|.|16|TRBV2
TGTGCCAGCAGTGTTGAAGAGTTGACTAGCACAGATACGCAGTATTTT
CASSVEELTSTDTQYF
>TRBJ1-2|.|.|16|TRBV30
TGTGCCTGGAACCCATTTTCCGGGAGAAAGGGGTATGGCTACACCTTC
CAWNPFSGRKGYGYTF
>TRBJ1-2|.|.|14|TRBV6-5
TGTGCCAGCGCCTTACGGGGGGGGACGTATGGCTACACCTTC
CASALRGGTYGYTF
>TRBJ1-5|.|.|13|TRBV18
TGTGCCAGCTCACCGGTCAGGGATCAGCCCCAGCATTTT
CASSPVRDQPQHF
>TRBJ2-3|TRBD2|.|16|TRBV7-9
TGTGCCAGCAGCTTAGGCAGCGGGGGGCCCACAGATACGCAGTATTTT
CASSLGSGGPTDTQYF
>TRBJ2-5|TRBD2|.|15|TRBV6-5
TGTGCCAGCAGTTACCTAGCGGGGGGGCGGGAGACCCAGTACTTC
CASSYLAGGRETQYF
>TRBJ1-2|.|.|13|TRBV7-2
TGTGCCAGCAGCCCGGGGACGTACTATGGCTACACCTTC
CASSPGTYYGYTF
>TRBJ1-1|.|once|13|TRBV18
TGTGCCAGCTCTGCGGGGCCTTTCACTGAAGCTTTCTTT
CASSAGPFTEAFF
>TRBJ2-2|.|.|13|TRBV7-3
TGTGCCAGCAGCTTAACGTCCACCGGGGAGCTGTTTTTT
CASSLTSTGELFF
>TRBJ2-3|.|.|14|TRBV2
TGTGCCAGCAGTGACAGGGGAAGCACAGATACGCAGTATTTT
CASSDRGSTDTQYF
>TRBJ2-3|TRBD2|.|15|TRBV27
TGTGCCAGCAGCGCGGGACTAGCGGGCACAGATACGCAGTATTTT
CASSAGLAGTDTQYF
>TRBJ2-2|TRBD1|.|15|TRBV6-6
TGTGCCAGCAGTCAGGGGGCGGTGAACACCGGGGAGCTGTTTTTT
CASSQGAVNTGELFF
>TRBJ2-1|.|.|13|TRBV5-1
TGCGCCAGCAGCTCACCGGGCTTCAATGAGCAGTTCTTC
CASSSPGFNEQFF
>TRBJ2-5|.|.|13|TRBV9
TGTGCCAGCAGCGTTGGAGGAGCGGAGACCCAGTACTTC
CASSVGGAETQYF
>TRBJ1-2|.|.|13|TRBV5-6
TGTGCCAGCAGCTTCCCCGACCATCGTGGCTACACCTTC
CASSFPDHRGYTF
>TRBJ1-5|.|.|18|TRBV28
TGTGCCAGCAGCCTATGGGGCCAGCTGGGGCCCAGCAATCAGCCCCAGCATTTT
CASSLWGQLGPSNQPQHF
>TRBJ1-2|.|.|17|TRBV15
TGTGCCACCAGCGGTTCGGCAGGCCAGTCCTTCAACTATGGCTACACCTTC
CATSGSAGQSFNYGYTF